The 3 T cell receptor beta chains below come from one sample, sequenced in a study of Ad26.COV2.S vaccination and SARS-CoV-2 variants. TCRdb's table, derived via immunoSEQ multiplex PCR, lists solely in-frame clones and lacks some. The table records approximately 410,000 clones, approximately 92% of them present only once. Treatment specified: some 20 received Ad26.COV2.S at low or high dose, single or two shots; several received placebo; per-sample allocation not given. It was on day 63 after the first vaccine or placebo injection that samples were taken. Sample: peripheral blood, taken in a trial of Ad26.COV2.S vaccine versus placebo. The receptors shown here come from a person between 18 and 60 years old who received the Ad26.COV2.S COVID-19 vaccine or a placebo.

CDR3 bases: TGTGCCAGCAGTGGTGCCAGGGGAAGAGCTGGAAACACCATATATTTT. Translated, it gives CASSGARGRAGNTIYF. The V gene is TRBV2, the J gene TRBJ1-3, with a possible D match to TRBD1 (6 bases). The CDR3 length is 16 residues. V lost 4 bases to trimming and J lost 2 bases, with 15 bases between them. Germline V CDR1 and CDR2: SNHLY, FYNNEI.

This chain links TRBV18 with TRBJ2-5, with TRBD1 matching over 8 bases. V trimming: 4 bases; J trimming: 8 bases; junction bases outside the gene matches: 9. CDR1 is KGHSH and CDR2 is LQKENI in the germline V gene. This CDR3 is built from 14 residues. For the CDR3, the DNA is TGTGCCAGCTCACGCGGGACAGGACGGGAAACCCAGTACTTC. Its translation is CASSRGTGRETQYF.

As DNA, the CDR3 is TGTGCCAGCAGGACGGAGAGCTCCCAATTCAATGAGCAGTTCTTC. It yields the protein CASRTESSQFNEQFF. The V gene is TRBV2, the J gene TRBJ2-1; the D is unclear. V lost 6 bases to trimming and J lost 6 bases, with 18 bases between them. Germline V lookup: CDR1 SNHLY, CDR2 FYNNEI. The CDR3 covers 15 residues.